These T cell receptor beta chains were read from a single sample in a study of T cell repertoires in cytomegalovirus infection. TCRdb analysed the reads with MiXCR anew, one entry per CDR3 protein. The table has about 530,000 distinct CDR3 sequences, more than 20% seen once. Input material: PBMCs. The receptor source for this set is a human donor in good health (CMV status not recorded). Some clones in this sample may be carry-over from other donors' samples. Each CDR3 is given with its conserved first and last residue. The order of the fields is CDR3 length, D gene, V gene, CDR3 protein. The D gene is left open where the match is weak.

13 | NA | TRBV10-3 | CAISLDTSYEQYF
16 | NA | TRBV12-5 | CASGFNPGRGGAEAFF
15 | NA | TRBV28 | CASSPTWTAQETQYF
17 | NA | TRBV24-1 | CATSDSGTPRRRDEQFF
12 | NA | TRBV30 | CAWSPGGPEAFF
14 | TRBD1 | TRBV7-9 | CASSLRQGTEKLFF
16 | TRBD1 | TRBV7-9 | CASSDPGQGSNYGYTF
15 | NA | TRBV27 | CASMDSITSGNTIYF
17 | NA | TRBV30 | CAWSDGTSGRASSPLHF
15 | NA | TRBV4-3 | CASSQAGGLGPTQYF
15 | TRBD1 | TRBV28 | CASSFLDRGNQPQHF
14 | NA | TRBV7-2 | CASSLESRTDTQYF
12 | NA | TRBV7-2 | CASSLVTSRQFF
15 | TRBD2 | TRBV4-1 | CASSLHLAGAETQYF
15 | TRBD2 | TRBV7-2 | CASSRTSVLTGELFF
17 | NA | TRBV20-1 | CSATVPTAGASLNEQFF
15 | TRBD1 | TRBV19 | CASISWGGQGNVLTF
15 | NA | TRBV28 | CASSLGQVVNQPQHF
13 | NA | TRBV28 | CASRKDSGNTIYF
17 | NA | TRBV7-8 | CASSPPGLHSGANVLTF
15 | NA | TRBV6-2/TRBV6-3 | CASSSVFGPQDTQYF
17 | TRBD1 | TRBV7-8 | CASSLARDRESNQPQHF
12 | NA | TRBV19 | CASSPTSVGYTF
13 | NA | TRBV11-2 | CASILSGTDTQYF
14 | NA | TRBV6-4 | CASSDSVGGITQYF
16 | NA | TRBV7-4 | CASNDARAANTGELFF
12 | NA | TRBV28 | CASSLRVPEQFF